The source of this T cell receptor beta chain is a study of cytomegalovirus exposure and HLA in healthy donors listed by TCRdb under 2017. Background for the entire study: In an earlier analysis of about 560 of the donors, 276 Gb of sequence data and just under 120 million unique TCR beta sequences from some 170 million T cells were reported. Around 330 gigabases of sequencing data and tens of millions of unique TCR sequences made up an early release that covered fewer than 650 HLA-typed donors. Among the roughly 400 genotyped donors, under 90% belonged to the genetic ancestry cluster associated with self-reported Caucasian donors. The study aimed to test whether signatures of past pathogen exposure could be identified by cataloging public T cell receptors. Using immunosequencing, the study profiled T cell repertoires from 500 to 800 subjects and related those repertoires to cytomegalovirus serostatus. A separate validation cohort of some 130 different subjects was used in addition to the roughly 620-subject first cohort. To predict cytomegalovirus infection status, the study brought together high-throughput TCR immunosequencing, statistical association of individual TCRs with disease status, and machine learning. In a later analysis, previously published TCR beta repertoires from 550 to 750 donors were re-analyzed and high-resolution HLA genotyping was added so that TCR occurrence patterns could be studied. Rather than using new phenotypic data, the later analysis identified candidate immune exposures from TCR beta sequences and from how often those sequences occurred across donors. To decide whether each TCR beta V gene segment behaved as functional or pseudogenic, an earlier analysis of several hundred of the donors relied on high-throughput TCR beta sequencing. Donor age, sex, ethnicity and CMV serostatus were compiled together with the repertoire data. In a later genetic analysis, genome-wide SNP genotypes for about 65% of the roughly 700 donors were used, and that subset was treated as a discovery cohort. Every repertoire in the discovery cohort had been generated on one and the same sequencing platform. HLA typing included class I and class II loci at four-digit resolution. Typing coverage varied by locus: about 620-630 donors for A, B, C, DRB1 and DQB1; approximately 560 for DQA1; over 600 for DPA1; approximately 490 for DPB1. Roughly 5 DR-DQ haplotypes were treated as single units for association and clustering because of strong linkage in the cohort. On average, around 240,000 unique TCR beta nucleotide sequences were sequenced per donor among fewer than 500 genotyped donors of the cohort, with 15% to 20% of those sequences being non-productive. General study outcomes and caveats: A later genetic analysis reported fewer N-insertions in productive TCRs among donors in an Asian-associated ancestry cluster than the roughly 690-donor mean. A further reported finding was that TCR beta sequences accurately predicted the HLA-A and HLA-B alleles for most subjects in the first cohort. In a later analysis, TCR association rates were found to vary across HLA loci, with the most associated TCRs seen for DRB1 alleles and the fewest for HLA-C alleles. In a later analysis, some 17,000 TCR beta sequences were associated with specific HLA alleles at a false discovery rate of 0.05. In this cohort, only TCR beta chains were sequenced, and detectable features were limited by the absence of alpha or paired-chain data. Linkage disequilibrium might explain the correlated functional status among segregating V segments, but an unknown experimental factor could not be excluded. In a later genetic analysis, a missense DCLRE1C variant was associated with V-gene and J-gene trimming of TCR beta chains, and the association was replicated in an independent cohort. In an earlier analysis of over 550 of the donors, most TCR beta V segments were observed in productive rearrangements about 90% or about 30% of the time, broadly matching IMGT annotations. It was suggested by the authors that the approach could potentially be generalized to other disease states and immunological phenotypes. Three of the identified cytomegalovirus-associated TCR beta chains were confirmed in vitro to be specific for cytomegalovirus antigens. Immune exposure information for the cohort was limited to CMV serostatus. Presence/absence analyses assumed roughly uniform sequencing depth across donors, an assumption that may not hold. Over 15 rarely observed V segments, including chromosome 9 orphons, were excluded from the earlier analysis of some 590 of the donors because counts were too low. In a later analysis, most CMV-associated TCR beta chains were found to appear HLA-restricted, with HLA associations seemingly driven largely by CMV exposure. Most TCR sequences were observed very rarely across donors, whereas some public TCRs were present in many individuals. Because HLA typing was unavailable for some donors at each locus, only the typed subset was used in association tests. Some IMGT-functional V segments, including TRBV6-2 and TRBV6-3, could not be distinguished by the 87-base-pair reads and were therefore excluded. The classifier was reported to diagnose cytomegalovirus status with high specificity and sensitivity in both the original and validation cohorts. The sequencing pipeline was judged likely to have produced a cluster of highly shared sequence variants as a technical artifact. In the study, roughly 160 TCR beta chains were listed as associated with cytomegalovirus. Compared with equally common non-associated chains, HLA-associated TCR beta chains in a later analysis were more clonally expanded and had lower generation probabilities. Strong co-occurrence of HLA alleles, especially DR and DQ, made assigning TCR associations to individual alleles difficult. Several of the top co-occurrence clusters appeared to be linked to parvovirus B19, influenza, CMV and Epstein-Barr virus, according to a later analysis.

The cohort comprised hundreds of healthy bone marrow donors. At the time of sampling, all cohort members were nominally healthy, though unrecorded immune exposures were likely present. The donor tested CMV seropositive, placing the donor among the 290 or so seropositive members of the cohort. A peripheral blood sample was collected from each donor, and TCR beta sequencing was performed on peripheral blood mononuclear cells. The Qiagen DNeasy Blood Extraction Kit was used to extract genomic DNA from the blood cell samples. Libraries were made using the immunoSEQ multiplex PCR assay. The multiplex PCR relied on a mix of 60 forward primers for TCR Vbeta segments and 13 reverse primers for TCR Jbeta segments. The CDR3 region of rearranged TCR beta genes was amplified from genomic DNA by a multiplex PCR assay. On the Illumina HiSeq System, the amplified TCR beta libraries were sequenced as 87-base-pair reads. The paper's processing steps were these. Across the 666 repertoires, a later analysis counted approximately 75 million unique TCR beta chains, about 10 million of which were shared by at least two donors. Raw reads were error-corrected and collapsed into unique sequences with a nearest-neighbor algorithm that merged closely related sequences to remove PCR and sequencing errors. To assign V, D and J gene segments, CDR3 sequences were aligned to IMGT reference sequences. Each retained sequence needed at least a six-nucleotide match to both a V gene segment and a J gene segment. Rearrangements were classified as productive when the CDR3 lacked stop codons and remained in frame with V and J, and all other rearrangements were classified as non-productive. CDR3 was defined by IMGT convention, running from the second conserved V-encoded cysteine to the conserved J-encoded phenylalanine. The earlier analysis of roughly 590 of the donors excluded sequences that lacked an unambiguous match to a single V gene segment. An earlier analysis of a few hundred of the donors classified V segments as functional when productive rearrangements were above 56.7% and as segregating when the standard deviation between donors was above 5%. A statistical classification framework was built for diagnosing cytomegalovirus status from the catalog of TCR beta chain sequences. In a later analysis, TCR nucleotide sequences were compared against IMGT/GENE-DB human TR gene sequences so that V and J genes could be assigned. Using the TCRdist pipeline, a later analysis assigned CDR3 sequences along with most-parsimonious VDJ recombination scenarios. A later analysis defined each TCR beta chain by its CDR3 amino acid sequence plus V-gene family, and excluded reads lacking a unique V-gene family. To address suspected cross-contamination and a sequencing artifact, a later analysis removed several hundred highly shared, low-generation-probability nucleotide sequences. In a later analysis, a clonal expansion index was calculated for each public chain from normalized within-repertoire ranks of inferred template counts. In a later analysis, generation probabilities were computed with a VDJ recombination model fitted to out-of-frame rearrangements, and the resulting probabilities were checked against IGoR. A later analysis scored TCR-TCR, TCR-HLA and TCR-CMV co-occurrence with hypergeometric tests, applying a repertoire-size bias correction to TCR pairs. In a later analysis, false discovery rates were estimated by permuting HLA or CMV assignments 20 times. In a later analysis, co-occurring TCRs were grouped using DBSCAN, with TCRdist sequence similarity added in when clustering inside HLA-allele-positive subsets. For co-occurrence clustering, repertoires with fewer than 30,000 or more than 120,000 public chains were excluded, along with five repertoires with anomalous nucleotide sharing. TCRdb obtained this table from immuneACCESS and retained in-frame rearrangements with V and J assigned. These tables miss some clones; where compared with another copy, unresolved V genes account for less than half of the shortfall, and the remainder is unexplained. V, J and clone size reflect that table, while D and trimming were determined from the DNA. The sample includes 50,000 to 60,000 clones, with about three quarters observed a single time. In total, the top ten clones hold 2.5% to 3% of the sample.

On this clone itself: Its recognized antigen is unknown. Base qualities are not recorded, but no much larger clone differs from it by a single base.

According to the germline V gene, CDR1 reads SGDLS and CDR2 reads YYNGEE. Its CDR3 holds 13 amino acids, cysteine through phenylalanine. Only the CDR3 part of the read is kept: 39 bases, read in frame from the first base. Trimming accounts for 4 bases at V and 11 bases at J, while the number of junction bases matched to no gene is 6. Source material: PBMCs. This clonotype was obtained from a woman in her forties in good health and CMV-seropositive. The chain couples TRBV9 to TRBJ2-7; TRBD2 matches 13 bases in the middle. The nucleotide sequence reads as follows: TGTGCCAGCAGCCCTGCGGGACTAGCGGGAAAGTACTTC. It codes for CASSPAGLAGKYF.